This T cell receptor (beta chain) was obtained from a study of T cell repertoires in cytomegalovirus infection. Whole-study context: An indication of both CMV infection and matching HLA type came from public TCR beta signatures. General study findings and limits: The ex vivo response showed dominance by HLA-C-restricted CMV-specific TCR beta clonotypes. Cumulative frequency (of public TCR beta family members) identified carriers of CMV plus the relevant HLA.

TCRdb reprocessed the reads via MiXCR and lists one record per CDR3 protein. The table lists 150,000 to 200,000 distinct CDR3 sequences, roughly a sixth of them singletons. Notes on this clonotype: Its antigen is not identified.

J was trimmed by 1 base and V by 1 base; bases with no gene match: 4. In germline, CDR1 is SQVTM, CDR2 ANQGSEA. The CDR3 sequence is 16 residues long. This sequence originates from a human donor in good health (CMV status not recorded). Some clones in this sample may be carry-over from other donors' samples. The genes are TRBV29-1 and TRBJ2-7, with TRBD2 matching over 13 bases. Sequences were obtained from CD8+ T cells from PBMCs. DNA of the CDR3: TGCAGCGTTGAAGGGACTAGCGGGAGCCAGTCCTACGAGCAGTACTTC. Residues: CSVEGTSGSQSYEQYF.